The 20 T cell receptor beta chains below come from one sample, sequenced in a study of Graves' ophthalmopathy and Graves' hyperthyroidism (dated 2018 in TCRdb). Sequencing relied on an Illumina HiSeq 2000. TCR beta CDR3 regions were amplified from RNA transcripts for repertoire sequencing. The first round of RT-PCR was done with HTBI primers and the Qiagen OneStep RT-PCR kit, and was followed by a second round of multiplex PCR, then size selection and purification. Through fastp at Q25 and MiXCR, TCRdb rebuilt clones from the public reads, retaining in-frame beta chains. Every CDR3 protein is listed once, alongside the most common genes and DNA of its rows. This sample gives about 550,000 distinct CDR3 sequences in total; 35% to 40% of them show up just once. The leading ten clones occupy around 4% of the sample. Sequenced material: peripheral blood or thyroid tissue (not recorded which). The source is an adult man with Graves' hyperthyroidism.

This chain joins TRBV7-2 and TRBJ2-7; 14 bases are shared with TRBD2. V was clipped by 4 bases and J by 10 bases; unmatched bases: 6. The CDR3 length is 14 residues. CDR1 and CDR2 (germline): SGHTA, FQGNSA. The CDR3 DNA is TGTGCCAGCAGCTCCAGGACTAGCGGGGGGAATCAGTACTTC. Residues: CASSSRTSGGNQYF. The full variable domain, its missing parts supplied by reference TRBV7-2 and TRBJ2-7, is GAGVSQSPSNKVTEKGKDVELRCDPISGHTALYWYRQSLGQGLEFLIYFQGNSAPDKSGLPSDRFSAERTGGSVSTLTIQRTQQEDSAVYLCASSSRTSGGNQYFGPGTRLTVT.

V is TRBV7-6 and J is TRBJ1-4, with TRBD1 matching 9 bases. Losses at the gene ends were 3 bases for V and 7 bases for J; bases not matched to a gene: 3. CDR3 length: 14 amino acids. Per germline, CDR1 SGHVS and CDR2 FNYEAQ. CDR3 protein: CASSLRGQGEKLFF. Written as DNA, the CDR3 is TGTGCCAGCAGCTTGAGGGGACAGGGTGAAAAACTGTTTTTT.

This clonotype was found many times. The rearrangement uses TRBV2 and TRBJ1-4, with D unresolved. The CDR3 has 15 amino acids. Germline values: CDR1 SNHLY, CDR2 FYNNEI. V was trimmed by 6 bases and J by 6 bases, leaving 17 bases between them. The CDR3 DNA sequence: TGTGCCAGCAGATCCGGTAGAAACTTGGATGAAAAACTGTTTTTT. Residues: CASRSGRNLDEKLFF.

This clonotype has just a few counts. This chain connects TRBV2 to TRBJ1-6; 7 nucleotides line up with TRBD1. CDR3 length: 16 amino acids. Germline CDR1 SNHLY, CDR2 FYNNEI. Trimming removed 6 bases from V and 5 bases from J; junction bases left unmatched: 10. CDR3 protein: CASSDGQVGHNSPLHF. The CDR3 DNA is TGTGCCAGCAGCGACGGACAGGTCGGACATAATTCACCCCTCCACTTT.

This clonotype has a count of ten or more. This chain uses TRBV29-1 with TRBJ1-3; D ambiguous. Germline loops: CDR1 SQVTM, CDR2 ANQGSEA. The CDR3 runs to 11 residues. The CDR3 loop reads CGAGSGNTIYF. CDR3 in DNA: TGCGGCGCCGGGTCTGGAAACACCATATATTTT. The full variable domain, completed using reference TRBV29-1 and TRBJ1-3, is SAVISQKPSRDICQRGTSLTIQCQVDSQVTMMFWYRQQPGQSLTLIATANQGSEATYESGFVIDKFPISRPNLTFSTLTVSNMSPEDSSIYLCGAGSGNTIYFGEGSWLTVV.

This clonotype was observed at least ten times. The rearrangement links TRBV2 to TRBJ1-5; the match to TRBD1 covers 8 bases. Per germline, CDR1 SNHLY and CDR2 FYNNEI. The CDR3 sequence is 15 residues long. The trim removed 6 bases at V and 1 base at J, leaving 5 bases unmatched. DNA for the CDR3: TGTGCCAGCAGGACAGGGGAAAGAAGCAATCAGCCCCAGCATTTT. It is translated as CASRTGERSNQPQHF.

The chain joins TRBV19 to TRBJ1-1; D is perhaps TRBD1 (6 bases). Germline CDR1 and CDR2: LNHDA and SQIVND (reference sequence). With 9 bases removed from V and 5 bases from J, the gap between germline ends came to 16 bases. The CDR3 is 13 residues long. In DNA, the CDR3 is TGTGCCAGCCAGATCAGGGGATGGACTGAAGCTTTCTTT. Amino acids: CASQIRGWTEAFF.

The V gene is TRBV20-1, the J gene TRBJ2-7; D might be TRBD1 (6 bases). CDR1 DFQATT and CDR2 SNEGSKA come from the germline V gene (reference sequence). Trimming removed 6 bases from V and 2 bases from J, with 14 bases in between. There are 13 residues in the CDR3. The CDR3 region is CSAATDSTYEQYF. In DNA form, the CDR3 reads TGCAGTGCGGCCACGGACAGTACCTACGAGCAGTACTTC.

This clonotype showed up just a few times. The chain links TRBV4-1 to TRBJ2-7; D not certain. CDR1 and CDR2 from the germline V gene are MGHRA and YSYEKL. The CDR3 totals 13 residues. V was cut by 2 bases and J by 5 bases, with 10 bases left in between. The CDR3 DNA is TGCGCCAGCAGCCAACACACGGTTGACGAGCAGTACTTC. This translates into CASSQHTVDEQYF.

In the case of this clonotype: This sequence may be a read error, since a much larger clone differs from it by one base. Because it lacks the conserved phenylalanine or tryptophan at the end, this CDR3 is likely a read error. The chain employs TRBV29-1 and TRBJ2-3; D ambiguous. The V gene's germline CDR1 is SQVTM and CDR2 ANQGSEA. V lost 4 bases to trimming and J lost 2 bases, with 10 bases between them. The CDR3 consists of 13 residues. The CDR3 nucleotides read TGCAGCGTTGTTACCCAGTCCACAGATACGCAGTATCTT. This encodes CSVVTQSTDTQYL.

The J gene is TRBJ1-5, the V gene TRBV2, with D possibly matching TRBD1 (5 bases). From germline, CDR1 is SNHLY and CDR2 FYNNEI. The ends were cut back, 7 bases at V and 11 bases at J, with 18 bases in the middle. The CDR3 has 13 residues. CDR3 amino acids: CASTRDLQETQHF. The CDR3 nucleotides read TGTGCCAGCACCCGGGACTTACAAGAGACCCAGCATTTT.

In this sample, this clonotype turned up a few times. The V and J genes are TRBV2 and TRBJ2-2, with a tentative D call TRBD1 (6 bases). The CDR3 loop spans 14 amino acids. Germline V gene sequence: CDR1 SNHLY, CDR2 FYNNEI. V was cut by 6 bases and J by 2 bases, with 10 bases left in between. In DNA form, the CDR3 reads TGTGCCAGCAGAGCCGGGACAAACACCGGGGAGCTGTTTTTT. It translates to CASRAGTNTGELFF. The complete variable domain, with remaining parts taken from reference TRBV2 and TRBJ2-2, reads EPEVTQTPSHQVTQMGQEVILRCVPISNHLYFYWYRQILGQKVEFLVSFYNNEISEKSEIFDDQFSVERPDGSNFTLKIRSTKLEDSAMYFCASRAGTNTGELFFGEGSRLTVL.

This rearrangement joins TRBV9 to TRBJ2-2, with a tentative D call TRBD2 (6 bases). V was cut by 8 bases and J by 4 bases, with 18 bases left in between. The CDR3 loop spans 15 amino acids. Germline V CDR1 and CDR2: SGDLS, YYNGEE. The CDR3 DNA follows: TGTGCCAGTGCTCCTCGCCTGGGGGGCACCGGGGAGCTGTTTTTT. This translates into CASAPRLGGTGELFF.

The genes are TRBV7-8 and TRBJ1-6; no reliable D call. The CDR3 is 13 amino acids. Germline CDR1 reads SGHVS; CDR2 reads FQNEAQ. V shed 5 bases and J shed 13 bases, with 15 bases lying between them. In nucleotides, the CDR3 is TGTGCCAGCAGCCGAGATACTCTGGGTCCCCTCCACTTT. Amino acid sequence: CASSRDTLGPLHF.

The CDR3 protein is CASSLDRVDGEQYF. In DNA, the CDR3 is TGTGCCAGCAGCTTAGACAGGGTGGACGGGGAGCAGTACTTC. This chain connects TRBV7-2 to TRBJ2-7, with D possibly TRBD1 on 6 matching bases. This CDR3 is 14 amino acids long. The V gene's germline CDR1 is SGHTA and CDR2 FQGNSA. Trimming left V 1 base short and J 7 bases short, with 14 bases between.

On this clonotype itself: One end of the junction fails to match germline, which may point to a read error. Written as DNA, the CDR3 is TGTGCTAGCAGCTTAAGGACTAGCGGGATGATGGGGGAGACCCAGTACTTC. Protein product: CASSLRTSGMMGETQYF. The rearrangement uses TRBV7-7 and TRBJ2-5, with 12 bases identical to TRBD2. Germline CDR1 SSHAT, CDR2 FNYEAQ (reference sequence). The CDR3 has 17 amino acids.

This clonotype was seen ten or more times. The chain employs TRBV7-9 and TRBJ2-7; the D call may be TRBD1 or TRBD2 (5 bases each). Between the trimmed V and J ends, which lost 4 bases and 2 bases, there was a span of 9 bases. The CDR3 is 13 residues long. Germline CDR1 and CDR2: SEHNR and FQNEAQ (reference sequence). The CDR3 DNA reads as TGTGCCAGCAGCTCCGGGACCCCCTACGAGCAGTACTTC. This translates into CASSSGTPYEQYF.

The gene calls are TRBV27 and TRBJ1-5, with a weak D call TRBD1 (5 bases). This CDR3 comprises 13 residues. Trimming shortened V by 7 bases and J by 7 bases, and 14 bases separated the two germline ends. From germline, CDR1 is MNHEY and CDR2 SMNVEV (reference sequence). The CDR3 loop is CASNRGRGQPQHF. CDR3 bases: TGTGCCAGCAATCGGGGACGGGGGCAGCCCCAGCATTTT.

Comment on this clonotype: A much larger clone lies one base from this, so it may be a read error. V and J are TRBV12-3 or TRBV12-4 and TRBJ2-7; a weak D match, TRBD1 (6 bases). The CDR3 totals 13 residues. Trimming pared 4 bases from V and 1 base from J, leaving 8 bases between. The CDR3 region has the DNA TGTGCCAGCAGTTACACAGGGTCCTACGAGCAGTACTTC. It specifies CASSYTGSYEQYF.

This clonotype was counted a few times. V and J are TRBV3-1 and TRBJ1-6; D is unresolved. In germline, CDR1 is LGHDT, CDR2 YNNKEL (reference sequence). The CDR3 runs 14 residues. Deletions cut 0 bases from V and 10 bases from J, with 10 bases between. The CDR3 loop is CASSQDLLRSPLHF. The CDR3 region has the DNA TGTGCCAGCAGCCAAGATCTCTTACGATCACCCCTCCACTTT. The whole variable domain, remainder taken from reference TRBV3-1 and TRBJ1-6, is DTAVSQTPKYLVTQMGNDKSIKCEQNLGHDTMYWYKQDSKKFLKIMFSYNNKELIINETVPNRFSPKSPDKAHLNLHINSLELGDSAVYFCASSQDLLRSPLHFGNGTRLTVT.